The entry below describes one T cell receptor (beta chain). The target antigen is unknown. Only in-frame clones appear in the TCRdb table, and some are missing; sequencing was by immunoSEQ multiplex PCR. The profile covers some 120,000 clones, with roughly 89% appearing a single time and around 1.1% taken by the ten largest. V dropped 6 bases and J dropped 1; count of bases not matched to a gene: 3. This CDR3 comprises 15 residues. Germline V gene sequence: CDR1 MDHEN, CDR2 SYDVKM. The data stem from a study of cytomegalovirus exposure and HLA in healthy donors. General observations from the study: As was reported, the classifier diagnosed cytomegalovirus status with high specificity and sensitivity. In vitro experiments confirmed that three CMV-associated chains were specific for CMV antigens. Rare TCR sequences predominated, though certain public TCRs were found in many donors.

This rearrangement joins TRBV28 to TRBJ2-5, with 12 positions matching TRBD2. The sequence derives from a young woman in good health and CMV-seronegative. Specimen: PBMCs. This CDR3 is CASRETSGGQETQYF. Here the CDR3 DNA reads TGTGCCAGCAGGGAGACTAGCGGGGGCCAAGAGACCCAGTACTTC. Full variable domain (remainder filled in from reference TRBV28 and TRBJ2-5): DVKVTQSSRYLVKRTGEKVFLECVQDMDHENMFWYRQDPGLGLRLIYFSYDVKMKEKGDIPEGYSVSREKKERFSLILESASTNQTSMYLCASRETSGGQETQYFGPGTRLLVL.